Sequencing of this T cell receptor beta chain was carried out in a study of cytomegalovirus exposure and HLA in healthy donors. The table lists this clone with a count of one. Germline assignment: CDR1 SGHNT and CDR2 YYREEE (reference sequence). Trimming took 4 bases from V and 0 from J, leaving 7 bases between them. This CDR3 has 13 amino acids. Use of 60 Vbeta and 13 Jbeta primers characterized the PCR. TCRdb's table, derived via immunoSEQ multiplex PCR, lists solely in-frame clones and lacks some. The sample yields some 190,000 clones, roughly 80% seen once. Sequencing was carried out using PBMCs. The source of this sequence is a male donor in good health and CMV-seronegative. The rearrangement links TRBV5-4 to TRBJ1-1; D gene unclear. The CDR3 DNA is TGTGCCAGCAGCACACATATGAACACTGAAGCTTTCTTT. It yields the protein CASSTHMNTEAFF.